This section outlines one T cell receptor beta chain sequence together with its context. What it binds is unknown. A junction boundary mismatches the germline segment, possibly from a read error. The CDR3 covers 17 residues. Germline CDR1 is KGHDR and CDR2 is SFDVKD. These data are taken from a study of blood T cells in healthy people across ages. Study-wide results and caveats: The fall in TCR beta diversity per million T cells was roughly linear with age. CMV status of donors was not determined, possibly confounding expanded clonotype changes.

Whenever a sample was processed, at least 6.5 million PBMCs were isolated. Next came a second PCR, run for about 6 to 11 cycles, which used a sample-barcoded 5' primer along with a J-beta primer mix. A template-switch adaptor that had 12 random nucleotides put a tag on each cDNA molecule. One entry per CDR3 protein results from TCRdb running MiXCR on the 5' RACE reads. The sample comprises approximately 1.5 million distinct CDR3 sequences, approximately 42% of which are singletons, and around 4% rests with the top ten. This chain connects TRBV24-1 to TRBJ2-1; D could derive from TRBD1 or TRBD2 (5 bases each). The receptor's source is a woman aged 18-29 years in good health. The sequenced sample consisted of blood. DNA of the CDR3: TGTGCCACCAGTGATGGGGGTTGGGGGAGAAGCTACAGTGAGCAGTTCTTC. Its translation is CATSDGGWGRSYSEQFF.